Below, 13 T cell receptor beta chains from the same sample are listed, as sequenced in a study of cytomegalovirus exposure and HLA in healthy donors. Vbeta (60) and Jbeta (13) primers were used in the PCR. Sequenced by immunoSEQ multiplex PCR; TCRdb stores in-frame clones only, minus some. Here the sample spans some 130,000 clones, 70% to 80% being singletons. Sequencing used PBMCs. Source of these receptors: a man under 40 in good health and CMV-seronegative.

The chain uses TRBV7-2 and TRBJ2-1; weak D call: TRBD2 (6 bases). Germline-derived CDR1 and CDR2 are SGHTA and FQGNSA. CDR3 length: 13 amino acids. V was trimmed by 4 bases and J by 12 bases, leaving 16 bases between them. CDR3 sequence: CASSSHGGRMQFF. CDR3 sequence (DNA): TGTGCCAGCAGCTCCCACGGAGGGCGCATGCAGTTCTTC. Variable domain in full (rest from reference TRBV7-2 and TRBJ2-1): GAGVSQSPSNKVTEKGKDVELRCDPISGHTALYWYRQSLGQGLEFLIYFQGNSAPDKSGLPSDRFSAERTGGSVSTLTIQRTQQEDSAVYLCASSSHGGRMQFFGPGTRLTVL.

V is TRBV29-1 and J is TRBJ1-1; D may be TRBD1 (5 bases). The length of the CDR3 is 14 residues. The germline gives CDR1 SQVTM, CDR2 ANQGSEA. The germline V and J ends were trimmed by 3 bases and 2 bases, with 13 bases remaining between them. The CDR3 nucleotides are TGCAGCGTTGACTTGACAGAATTAAACACTGAAGCTTTCTTT. Protein product: CSVDLTELNTEAFF.

The V call is TRBV30, the J call TRBJ2-1, with D possibly TRBD2 on 6 matching bases. The V gene's germline CDR1 is GTSNPN and CDR2 SVGIG (reference sequence). V lost 2 bases, J lost 4 bases, and 6 bases lay in between. There are 12 residues in the CDR3. Here the CDR3 DNA reads TGTGCCTGGAGTAGCGGGTACAATGAGCAGTTCTTC. This translates into CAWSSGYNEQFF.

The gene calls are TRBV5-1 and TRBJ2-5, with TRBD2 matching 7 bases. CDR1 SGHRS and CDR2 YFSETQ come from the germline V gene. The CDR3 loop spans 14 amino acids. V was pared by 4 bases and J by 2 bases, with 5 bases of the junction left unmatched. The CDR3 coding sequence is TGCGCCAGCAGCCCCGGGGGGTCACAAGAGACCCAGTACTTC. As protein: CASSPGGSQETQYF.

The count of this clone is one. The V gene is TRBV11-2, the J gene TRBJ1-1; D uncertain. This CDR3 is 15 amino acids long. Germline V gives CDR1 SGHAT, CDR2 FQNNGV. V was pared by 5 bases and J by 1 base, with 14 bases between. In DNA, the CDR3 is TGTGCCAGCAGCAACATACCGGGTCCGAACACTGAAGCTTTCTTT. This translates into CASSNIPGPNTEAFF.

This clone was picked up a small number of times. The chain recombines TRBV10-3 with TRBJ2-6; possibly TRBD1 for D (5 bases). Trimming shortened V by 3 bases and J by 2 bases, and 5 bases separated the two germline ends. The germline CDR1 and CDR2 sequences are ENHRY and SYGVKD. The CDR3 contains 14 residues. Here the CDR3 DNA reads TGTGCCATCAGTGAACAGGCTGGGGCCAACGTCCTGACTTTC. Protein product: CAISEQAGANVLTF.

This clone was recorded a few times. The chain joins TRBV6-6 to TRBJ1-4; unclear D gene. Germline V CDR1 and CDR2: MNHNY, SVGAGI (reference sequence). The CDR3 runs to 16 residues. Trimming cost V 2 bases and J 0 bases, with 10 bases left between them. This CDR3 is CASSYPTAATNEKLFF. Here the CDR3 DNA reads TGTGCCAGCAGTTACCCAACAGCCGCAACTAATGAAAAACTGTTTTTT.

The V gene is TRBV6-6, the J gene TRBJ1-1; D is ambiguous. V lost 3 bases and J lost 1, with 6 bases in between. This CDR3 spans 13 amino acids. Germline CDR1 reads MNHNY; CDR2 reads SVGAGI (reference sequence). CDR3 DNA: TGTGCCAGCAGTTATCGGGGGAACACTGAAGCTTTCTTT. This codes for CASSYRGNTEAFF.

The chain joins TRBV19 to TRBJ2-7; 10 positions match TRBD2. The ends lost 7 bases at V and 2 bases at J; junction bases unmatched: 5. Looked up from germline, CDR1 is LNHDA and CDR2 is SQIVND (reference sequence). The length of the CDR3 is 14 residues. The CDR3 bases are TGTGCCAGTACCTCAGCGGGAGGGCCCTACGAGCAGTACTTC. Translating it yields CASTSAGGPYEQYF.

The chain recombines TRBV6-1 with TRBJ2-7, with 11 bases lining up with TRBD2. CDR1 and CDR2 from the germline V gene are MNHNS and SASEGT. This CDR3 is built from 18 residues. J lost 3 bases, V lost 3 bases, and 13 bases had no gene match. CDR3 DNA: TGTGCCAGCAGTGATCGACTAGCGGGACGCATCCCGATCTACGAGCAGTACTTC. This encodes CASSDRLAGRIPIYEQYF.

The chain has TRBV5-1 and TRBJ2-5, with 9 bases lining up with TRBD2. The J segment lost 12 bases and the V segment lost 5 bases, leaving 8 bases of the junction unmatched. This CDR3 spans 12 amino acids. Germline-derived CDR1 and CDR2 are SGHRS and YFSETQ. CDR3 bases: TGCGCCAGCAGAAAAATAGCGGGGGCCAAGTACTTC. This translates into CASRKIAGAKYF.

V is TRBV11-2 and J is TRBJ2-7, with TRBD2 as a possible D gene (5 bases). The CDR3 runs to 13 residues. Trimming removed 5 bases from V and 6 bases from J, with 14 bases in between. Germline CDR1 is SGHAT and CDR2 is FQNNGV. The CDR3 coding sequence is TGTGCCAGCAGCCCCCTCCTAGCTACCGAGCAGTACTTC. It encodes CASSPLLATEQYF.

The chain combines TRBV6-1 with TRBJ2-7; 8 bases align to TRBD1. V shed 7 bases and J 5 bases; nucleotides not matched to a gene: 10. Germline V gives CDR1 MNHNS, CDR2 SASEGT. The CDR3 has 14 amino acids. The CDR3 DNA sequence: TGTGCCAGCACCGGACAGGGTATGAGCAACGAGCAGTACTTC. Protein product: CASTGQGMSNEQYF.